The 21 T cell receptor beta chains below come from one sample, sequenced in a study of shared clonotypes between healthy human individuals. Generated by immunoSEQ multiplex PCR, the TCRdb table keeps only in-frame clones and is missing some. The sample includes roughly 2.4 million clones, approximately 95% of them seen just once. Material for sequencing was naive CD4+ T cells sorted from blood. Sample subset: CD45RA+ positively selected. These receptors were taken from a young man in good health.

A note on this clone: Distinct nucleotide sequences in the sample also encode this CDR3. The chain carries TRBV6-6 and TRBJ2-7, with 8 bases that match TRBD1. This CDR3 has 15 residues. V shed 2 bases and J 3 bases; nucleotides not matched to a gene: 6. The V gene's germline CDR1 is MNHNY and CDR2 SVGAGI (reference sequence). CDR3 residues: CASSYPGTGSYEQYF. The CDR3 region has the DNA TGTGCCAGCAGTTACCCAGGGACAGGCAGCTACGAGCAGTACTTC.

As to this clone: The same CDR3 also results from other DNA sequences found in this sample. This rearrangement joins TRBV5-6 to TRBJ1-4, with 9 bases identical to TRBD1. Germline CDR1 SGHDT, CDR2 YYEEEE. The CDR3 covers 15 residues. Trimming took 4 bases from V and 3 from J; bases not matched to a gene: 4. This chain's CDR3 is CASSLRTGANEKLFF. The CDR3 coding sequence is TGTGCCAGCAGCCTGCGGACAGGGGCTAATGAAAAACTGTTTTTT.

The gene calls are TRBV7-9 and TRBJ1-4, with TRBD1 identical over 10 bases. Germline CDR1 reads SEHNR; CDR2 reads FQNEAQ (reference sequence). J lost 8 bases, V lost 4 bases, and 4 bases had no gene match. This CDR3 region has 14 residues. Here the CDR3 DNA reads TGTGCCAGCAGCTATTGGGGACAGGGGGAAAAACTGTTTTTT. It yields the protein CASSYWGQGEKLFF.

V usage is TRBV2 and J usage is TRBJ1-5; D is possibly TRBD1 (5 bases). Trimming removed 6 bases at V and 9 bases at J, with 12 bases between. The germline V gene encodes CDR1 SNHLY and CDR2 FYNNEI. The CDR3 is 12 residues long. CDR3 nucleotides: TGTGCCAGCAGGCGGCAGGGAACGCCCCAGCATTTT. This sequence encodes CASRRQGTPQHF.

This rearrangement joins TRBV18 to TRBJ1-5; 7 nucleotides align to TRBD1. CDR3 length: 14 residues. Per germline, CDR1 KGHSH and CDR2 LQKENI. With V trimmed by 8 bases and J by 6 bases, 10 bases remained unmatched. This CDR3 is CASQGGISGQPQHF. The DNA for the CDR3 is TGTGCCAGCCAGGGGGGTATCTCTGGTCAGCCCCAGCATTTT.

This clone was seen once. This sequence joins TRBV15 and TRBJ2-5; 8 positions match TRBD1. The CDR3 has 16 residues. V was clipped by 1 base and J by 4 bases; unmatched bases: 8. Germline V gene lookup returns CDR1 LNHNV and CDR2 YYDKDF (reference sequence). CDR3 region: CATSRGGQAAGETQYF. The CDR3 DNA sequence: TGTGCCACCAGCAGAGGGGGACAGGCCGCAGGAGAGACCCAGTACTTC.

In nucleotides, the CDR3 is TGTGCCAGCAGGGACAGGGCGATGAATTCACCCCTCCACTTT. Residues: CASRDRAMNSPLHF. The rearrangement links TRBV7-9 to TRBJ1-6; 8 bases agree with TRBD1. The V gene end was trimmed by 6 bases and the J gene end by 7 bases; junction bases not matched to a gene: 5. Germline CDR1 SEHNR, CDR2 FQNEAQ (reference sequence). This CDR3 spans 14 amino acids.

J is TRBJ2-6 and V is TRBV10-3; D not certain. V lost 3 bases, J lost 0 bases, and 12 bases lay in between. This CDR3 is built from 17 residues. Germline V lookup: CDR1 ENHRY, CDR2 SYGVKD. CDR3 sequence: CAISEVLPSSGANVLTF. Written as DNA, the CDR3 is TGTGCCATCAGTGAAGTTTTGCCAAGCTCTGGGGCCAACGTCCTGACTTTC.

The chain links TRBV30 to TRBJ2-7; D is unresolved. V lost 2 bases and J 1 base, leaving 9 bases between the germline ends. The CDR3 is made up of 13 amino acids. Germline V gene lookup returns CDR1 GTSNPN and CDR2 SVGIG (reference sequence). The CDR3 protein is CAWSKGLSYEQYF. In DNA form, the CDR3 reads TGTGCCTGGAGTAAAGGCCTGTCCTACGAGCAGTACTTC.

This chain joins TRBV28 and TRBJ2-1; possibly TRBD2 for D (5 bases). Trimming cost V 7 bases and J 5 bases, with 6 bases left between them. Germline V gives CDR1 MDHEN, CDR2 SYDVKM. This CDR3 has 11 residues. CDR3 residues: CASNGNNEQFF. CDR3 bases: TGTGCCAGCAACGGGAACAATGAGCAGTTCTTC.

The rearrangement joins TRBV5-1 to TRBJ1-2, with no clear D. Germline assignment: CDR1 SGHRS and CDR2 YFSETQ. CDR3 size: 16 residues. Trimming took 0 bases from V and 2 from J, leaving 14 bases between them. The CDR3 region has the DNA TGCGCCAGCAGCTTGGACCCGTCAGTAAAGAACTATGGCTACACCTTC. Translating gives CASSLDPSVKNYGYTF. The full variable domain, completed using reference TRBV5-1 and TRBJ1-2, is KAGVTQTPRYLIKTRGQQVTLSCSPISGHRSVSWYQQTPGQGLQFLFEYFSETQRNKGNFPGRFSGRQFSNSRSEMNVSTLELGDSALYLCASSLDPSVKNYGYTFGSGTRLTVV.

The V gene is TRBV6-1, the J gene TRBJ1-5; D remains ambiguous. The length of the CDR3 is 11 residues. V lost 5 bases and J 5 bases, leaving 4 bases between the germline ends. Germline-derived CDR1 and CDR2 are MNHNS and SASEGT. The DNA for the CDR3 is TGTGCCAGCAGTTCCGATCAGCCCCAGCATTTT. As protein: CASSSDQPQHF.

V is TRBV2 and J is TRBJ1-6; D is unresolved. V was cut by 4 bases and J by 8 bases, with 9 bases left in between. Germline-derived CDR1 and CDR2 are SNHLY and FYNNEI. The CDR3 length is 13 residues. CDR3 DNA sequence: TGTGCCAGCAGTGTCCTGGGGTATTCACCCCTCCACTTT. It codes for CASSVLGYSPLHF. Full variable domain (outside the CDR3, taken from reference TRBV2 and TRBJ1-6): EPEVTQTPSHQVTQMGQEVILRCVPISNHLYFYWYRQILGQKVEFLVSFYNNEISEKSEIFDDQFSVERPDGSNFTLKIRSTKLEDSAMYFCASSVLGYSPLHFGNGTRLTVT.

On this clone: The sample contains more than one DNA sequence encoding this CDR3. The chain couples TRBV25-1 to TRBJ2-1, with 7 bases that match TRBD2. The CDR3 is made up of 13 amino acids. With 3 bases clipped from V and 7 bases from J, the junction kept 3 bases outside the gene matches. CDR1 is MGHDK and CDR2 is SYGVNS in the germline V gene. The CDR3 region has the DNA TGTGCCAGCAGTGACCCCGGGGGGAATGAGCAGTTCTTC. This encodes CASSDPGGNEQFF.

This chain joins TRBV6-6 and TRBJ2-1, with D maybe TRBD2 (6 bases). This CDR3 is built from 16 residues. Germline V gene sequence: CDR1 MNHNY, CDR2 SVGAGI (reference sequence). V dropped 7 bases and J dropped 4 bases, with 20 bases sitting between them. CDR3 sequence: CASTWKNYAGYNEQFF. Here the CDR3 DNA reads TGTGCCAGCACCTGGAAAAACTACGCGGGGTACAATGAGCAGTTCTTC.

V and J are TRBV25-1 and TRBJ2-5; TRBD2 might be the D (5 bases). The CDR3 sequence is 13 residues long. Germline V gene data show CDR1 as MGHDK and CDR2 as SYGVNS. Trimming shortened V by 5 bases and J by 4 bases, and 11 bases separated the two germline ends. Here the CDR3 reads CASSLLGGETQYF. The CDR3 DNA reads TGTGCCAGCAGTTTACTAGGAGGAGAGACCCAGTACTTC.

This chain links TRBV11-2 with TRBJ2-7; D remains unclear. The CDR3 sequence is 14 residues long. CDR1 SGHAT and CDR2 FQNNGV come from the germline V gene. Trimming pared 4 bases from V and 2 bases from J, leaving 12 bases between. The CDR3 is CASSSLAVAYEQYF. The DNA of the CDR3 is TGTGCCAGCAGCTCTTTGGCGGTGGCCTACGAGCAGTACTTC.

CDR3 sequence (DNA): TGTGCCATCAGCTCAGGCCCGACGGGAGGCTACACCTTC. It codes for CAISSGPTGGYTF. The chain is built from TRBV10-3 and TRBJ1-2; unclear D gene. The CDR3 is 13 residues long. The germline gives CDR1 ENHRY, CDR2 SYGVKD. The germline V and J ends were trimmed by 6 bases and 8 bases, with 16 bases remaining between them.

The rearrangement links TRBV6-6 to TRBJ2-4; no firm D call. The CDR3 is made up of 16 amino acids. V was cut by 2 bases and J by 1 base, with 12 bases left in between. Germline V lookup: CDR1 MNHNY, CDR2 SVGAGI (reference sequence). The CDR3 region is CASSYDTRLAKNIQYF. The CDR3 DNA sequence: TGTGCCAGCAGTTACGATACGAGGTTGGCCAAAAACATTCAGTACTTC.

Details on this clone: Other DNA sequences in the same sample also yield this CDR3. V usage is TRBV2 and J usage is TRBJ1-5, with 7 bases matching TRBD1. V lost 8 bases, J lost 2 bases, and 6 bases stayed unmatched. Germline V gene sequence: CDR1 SNHLY, CDR2 FYNNEI. There are 14 residues in the CDR3. The CDR3 DNA follows: TGTGCCAGCTCCCCTACAGGGGGCAATCAGCCCCAGCATTTT. Translated: CASSPTGGNQPQHF.

The J gene is TRBJ2-3, the V gene TRBV7-2; no clear D. The V and J ends lost 4 bases and 4 bases respectively, with 12 bases between them. Germline assignment: CDR1 SGHTA and CDR2 FQGNSA. The CDR3 spans 14 residues. CDR3: CASSYGFRADTQYF. In nucleotides, the CDR3 is TGTGCCAGCAGCTACGGATTTAGGGCAGATACGCAGTATTTT. Full variable domain (remainder filled in from reference TRBV7-2 and TRBJ2-3): GAGVSQSPSNKVTEKGKDVELRCDPISGHTALYWYRQSLGQGLEFLIYFQGNSAPDKSGLPSDRFSAERTGGSVSTLTIQRTQQEDSAVYLCASSYGFRADTQYFGPGTRLTVL.